This T cell receptor beta chain stems from a study of patients and donors after allogeneic stem cell transplantation. This clonotype has just a few counts. MiXCR, run by TCRdb on the RT-PCR reads, gives a single entry per CDR3 protein. Counted here are about 40,000 distinct CDR3 sequences, about 30% occurring once; the ten biggest clones make up about two thirds. Sequencing was carried out using blood, either unsorted or a sorted T cell fraction (not recorded which). This TCR derives from a human donor who was either an allogeneic HSCT recipient or a stem cell or donor lymphocyte infusion donor (not recorded which). It is not recorded whose cells these are; they may come from a transplant donor.

The DNA of the CDR3 is TGTGCCAGCAGCTTCGGAGTTTGGGAGACCCAGTACTTC. This gives the protein CASSFGVWETQYF. V usage is TRBV9 and J usage is TRBJ2-5; D ambiguous. Germline V lookup: CDR1 SGDLS, CDR2 YYNGEE. Trimming stripped 4 bases from V and 5 bases from J, with 12 bases between. CDR3 length equals 13 residues.